Listed below are T cell receptor beta chains from one sample, sequenced in a study of blood T cell repertoires in COVID-19. Some clones are missing from TCRdb's copy, which holds only in-frame ones; the method was immunoSEQ multiplex PCR. The table shows about 320,000 clones, with under 90% occurring only once. The sequencing input was PBMCs or T cells enriched from blood (not recorded which). These receptors came from a man aged 55 to 70 who had recovered from COVID-19. The CDR3 runs from the conserved cysteine through the conserved F or W. Each record gives: V gene, clone size, D gene, J gene, CDR3 DNA, CDR3 protein. The D gene is left open where the match is weak. Not all rows give a size; the values are once, few, many and, for expanded clones, a class.

TRBV5-1	-	-	TRBJ1-3	TGCGCCAGCAGCCCCGGGACATACTTGGTGGGAAACACCATATATTTT	CASSPGTYLVGNTIYF
TRBV6-5	-	-	TRBJ1-6	TGTGCCAGCAGAGCGGGCGGTTCTTGGGAGTCACCCCTCCACTTT	CASRAGGSWESPLHF
TRBV28	few	-	TRBJ1-2	TGTGCCAGCAGTCCACCGAGGGGACTCAGTTATGGCTACACCTTC	CASSPPRGLSYGYTF
TRBV19	-	-	TRBJ2-7	TGTGCCAGTAGTTGGGACATCGCCTACGAGCAGTACTTC	CASSWDIAYEQYF
TRBV28	-	TRBD1	TRBJ1-2	TGTGCCAGCAGGGGGACAGGCTCCAAAAATTATGGCTACACCTTC	CASRGTGSKNYGYTF
TRBV19	-	-	TRBJ2-1	TGTGCCAGTAGTATAGTGGGTCCTAGCAATGAGCAGTTCTTC	CASSIVGPSNEQFF
TRBV5-6	-	-	TRBJ2-2	TGTGCCAGCAGCTTGTGGCCCAGGGCGAACACCGGGGAGCTGTTTTTT	CASSLWPRANTGELFF
TRBV27	-	TRBD1	TRBJ2-3	TGTGCCAGCAGTAGGGGGACAGGGAGGACAGATACGCAGTATTTT	CASSRGTGRTDTQYF
TRBV5-1	-	-	TRBJ1-2	TGCGCCAGCAGTGAGCCGGGATCTAACTATGGCTACACCTTC	CASSEPGSNYGYTF
TRBV19	-	-	TRBJ1-2	TGTGCCAGTAGTATAATGGACAGATCTAACTATGGCTACACCTTC	CASSIMDRSNYGYTF
TRBV7-9	-	-	TRBJ1-2	TGTGCCAGCAGCCTGCAATCTAATGACTATGGCTACACCTTC	CASSLQSNDYGYTF
TRBV6-5	-	TRBD2	TRBJ2-5	TGTGCCAGCAGTTTGCGGACTAGCGGGAGTAAGACCCAGTACTTC	CASSLRTSGSKTQYF
TRBV10-3	-	-	TRBJ2-6	TGTGCCATCAGTGATTGGGTAGCAAACTCTGGGGCCAACGTCCTGACTTTC	CAISDWVANSGANVLTF
TRBV7-2	-	-	TRBJ2-1	TGTGCCAGCAGCTTAGAGGTCGGGTCGAGCTCCTACAATGAGCAGTTCTTC	CASSLEVGSSSYNEQFF
TRBV5-1	-	TRBD1	TRBJ1-6	TGCGCCAGCTACGCCGGGACAGGAGGTAATTCACCCCTCCACTTT	CASYAGTGGNSPLHF
TRBV28	-	TRBD2	TRBJ2-1	TGTGCCAGCAGTGACGGGGGGGAGGGCCGGAATGAGCAGTTCTTC	CASSDGGEGRNEQFF
TRBV24-1	-	TRBD1	TRBJ2-1	TGTGCCACCAGTGAGTCGGACAGGGTCTATGAGCAGTTCTTC	CATSESDRVYEQFF
TRBV10-1	-	TRBD1	TRBJ2-4	TGCGCCAGCAGCACGACAGGGGATCCCAAAAACATTCAGTACTTC	CASSTTGDPKNIQYF